This T cell receptor (beta chain) was documented in a study of spatial heterogeneity in lung cancer (dated by TCRdb to the late 2010s). The study in broad terms: Beta-chain transcripts were consistently detected in greater numbers than alpha-chain transcripts, which likely reflected higher beta-chain transcript abundance. TCR transcript counts in tumor regions correlated strongly with a T cell transcriptional module score from matched bulk RNA-seq. TCR repertoire features were related to nonsynonymous mutation counts determined by whole-exome sequencing of tumor tissue. In the raw uncorrected reads, each unique combination of TCR and UMI appeared more than ten times on average. At surgery, both alpha and beta chains were TCR-sequenced in 200 to 250 tumor regions, fewer than 85 matched nontumor lung samples and 56 PBMC samples. The study quantitatively compared TCR alpha and beta repertoires across multiple tumor regions, matched nontumor lung and blood in non-small cell lung cancer.

The CDR3 has 13 amino acids, counting the end cysteine and phenylalanine. Left in the record is the CDR3 DNA by itself, 39 bases read in frame from the first base. CDR1 and CDR2 (SGHTA, FQGNSA) derive from the germline V gene. V is clipped by 5 bases and J by 5 bases, and the sequence between their germline boundaries is 10 bases long. The investigation overall reported the following: Estimated TCR-seq coverage of tumor T cells was only around 7.2% for alpha chains and 13% for beta chains. Confirming at a functional level the hypothesis that regional TCRs recognize regional mutations was considered to require additional single-cell paired TCR alpha and beta sequencing. The number of expanded intratumoral alpha and beta TCRs correlated with the tumor nonsynonymous mutation count. Counts of ubiquitous and regional expanded TCRs correlated with counts of ubiquitous and regional nonsynonymous mutations, respectively.

Turning to this clonotype: Which antigen it targets is not known. A much bigger clone sits one base away, suggesting this may be a read error.

Sample time point, as interpreted from the label and publication: sample taken at primary tumor resection. Donors were approximately 72 patients with early-stage, untreated non-small cell lung cancer from the lung TRACERx cohort. For TCR sequencing, whole RNA was extracted from tumor and nontumor lung tissue, or from cryopreserved PBMC samples, and no cell sorting was done. A patient was chosen for TCR sequencing only when enough RNA was available from at least two tumor regions. A lung pathologist reviewed the tumor and adjacent nontumor lung specimens before the specimens were selected. Library construction relied on 5' RACE. Data came from a NextSeq 500. The TCR library protocol attached a unique molecular identifier to each TCR cDNA molecule to allow correction of PCR and sequencing errors. The source study handled its data this way. Decombinator tools were used for TCR identification, UMI-based error correction and CDR3 extraction. TCRs above a frequency of 2 per 1,000, corresponding to the top 1% of the tumor frequency distribution, were defined as expanded. Expanded tumor TCRs statistically deemed absent (corrected P<0.05) from at least one tumor region were classed as regional, and all other expanded tumor TCRs were classed as ubiquitous. Renyi diversity was calculated using the R vegan package after each repertoire was subsampled 100 times to 5,000 TCRs. CDR3 similarity networks were built from amino acid triplet string-kernel similarity, with CDR3s being connected when pairwise similarity was above 0.82. TCRdb reran the public reads through fastp at Q25 and MiXCR, keeping productive beta chains. Rows with one shared CDR3 protein collapse into an entry with the most common genes and DNA. These V and J calls originate from TCRdb's pipeline instead of the authors' own analysis. Recorded for this sample are 12,000 or so distinct CDR3 sequences; 4% to 5.5% of them occurred a single time. Approximately 26% of the sample is in the top ten clones.

Sequences were derived from lung tumor tissue, sampled at surgery. The TCR sequence derives from a male donor with early-stage non-small cell lung cancer. This chain is built from TRBV7-2 and TRBJ2-1, with the D gene uncertain. The CDR3 reads CASSLRTHNEQFF. The DNA sequence is TGTGCCAGCAGCCTCAGAACACACAATGAGCAGTTCTTC.